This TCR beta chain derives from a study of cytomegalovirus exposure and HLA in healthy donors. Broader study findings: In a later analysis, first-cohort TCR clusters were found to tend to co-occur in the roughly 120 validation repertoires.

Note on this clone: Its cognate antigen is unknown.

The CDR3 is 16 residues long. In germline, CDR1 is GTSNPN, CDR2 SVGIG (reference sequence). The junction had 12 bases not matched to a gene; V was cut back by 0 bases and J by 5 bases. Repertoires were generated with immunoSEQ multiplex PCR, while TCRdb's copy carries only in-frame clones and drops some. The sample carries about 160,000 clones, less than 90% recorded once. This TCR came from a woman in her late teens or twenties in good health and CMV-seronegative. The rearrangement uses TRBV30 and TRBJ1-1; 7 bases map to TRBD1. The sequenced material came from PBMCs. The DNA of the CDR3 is TGTGCCTGGAGTGTACCCGAGACAGGGCTTGGGACTGAAGCTTTCTTT. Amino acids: CAWSVPETGLGTEAFF.